A selection of T cell receptor beta chains follows, all from one sample in a study of shared clonotypes between healthy human individuals. The method was immunoSEQ multiplex PCR; TCRdb's version includes in-frame clones alone and lacks a portion of them. The sample lists a few million clones; approximately 96% were seen once. What was sequenced was naive CD4+ T cells sorted from blood. The source is a man in his late teens or twenties in good health. The CDR3 runs from the conserved cysteine through the conserved F or W. The order of the fields is J gene, D gene, V gene, clone size, CDR3 protein, CDR3 DNA. The D gene is left open where the match is weak. A row's size may be missing; if present it is once, few, many or a size class.

TRBJ2-3	-	TRBV4-2	-	CASSLTLDTQYF	TGTGCCAGCAGTCTTACGCTAGATACGCAGTATTTT
TRBJ1-5	-	TRBV30	-	CATGGQGNNQPQHF	TGTGCCACAGGCGGGCAGGGGAATAATCAGCCCCAGCATTTT
TRBJ2-3	TRBD2	TRBV7-2	once	CASSFQISLAGVDTQYF	TGTGCCAGCAGCTTCCAAATTTCGCTAGCGGGAGTGGATACGCAGTATTTT
TRBJ2-2	-	TRBV2	-	CASSGTVPTGELFF	TGTGCCAGCAGTGGTACAGTCCCCACCGGGGAGCTGTTTTTT
TRBJ2-1	TRBD2	TRBV4-1	-	CASSQGEGLAGDNEQFF	TGCGCCAGCAGCCAAGGAGAAGGACTAGCGGGGGACAATGAGCAGTTCTTC
TRBJ2-3	-	TRBV7-2	-	CASSPPPTDTQYF	TGTGCCAGCAGCCCCCCCCCAACAGATACGCAGTATTTT
TRBJ1-5	-	TRBV18	-	CASSSTDRPDQPQHF	TGTGCCAGCTCATCCACGGACCGACCTGATCAGCCCCAGCATTTT
TRBJ1-4	TRBD1	TRBV28	-	CASRGQGAGEKLFF	TGTGCCAGCAGGGGCCAGGGGGCCGGTGAAAAACTGTTTTTT
TRBJ2-5	TRBD2	TRBV7-8	-	CASSLGQTSGRAGVGETQYF	TGTGCCAGCAGCTTGGGACAGACTAGCGGGAGGGCAGGAGTGGGAGAGACCCAGTACTTC
TRBJ2-2	TRBD1	TRBV18	-	CASSRDRVTGELFF	TGTGCCAGCTCCCGGGACAGGGTCACCGGGGAGCTGTTTTTT
TRBJ2-2	TRBD2	TRBV28	-	CASSHTGRDTGELFF	TGTGCCAGCAGTCACACCGGGAGGGACACCGGGGAGCTGTTTTTT
TRBJ1-3	TRBD1	TRBV28	once	CASRGTGGGNTIYF	TGTGCCAGCAGGGGGACAGGGGGCGGAAACACCATATATTTT